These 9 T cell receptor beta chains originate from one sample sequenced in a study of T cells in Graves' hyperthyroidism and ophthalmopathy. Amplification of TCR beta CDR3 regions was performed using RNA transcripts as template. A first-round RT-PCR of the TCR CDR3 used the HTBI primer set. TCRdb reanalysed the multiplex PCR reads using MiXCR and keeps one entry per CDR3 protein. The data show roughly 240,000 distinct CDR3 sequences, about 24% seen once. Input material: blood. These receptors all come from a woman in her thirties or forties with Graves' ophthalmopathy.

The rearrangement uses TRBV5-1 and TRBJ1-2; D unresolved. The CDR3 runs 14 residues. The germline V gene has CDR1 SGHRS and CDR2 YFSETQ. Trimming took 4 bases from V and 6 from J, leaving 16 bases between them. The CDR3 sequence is CASSLELTRDGYTF. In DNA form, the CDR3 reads TGCGCCAGCAGCCTGGAGTTAACAAGGGATGGCTACACCTTC.

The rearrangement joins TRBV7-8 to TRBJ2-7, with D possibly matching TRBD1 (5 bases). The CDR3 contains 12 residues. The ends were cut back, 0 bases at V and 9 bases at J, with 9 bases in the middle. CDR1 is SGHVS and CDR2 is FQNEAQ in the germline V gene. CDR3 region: CASSLASTGQYF. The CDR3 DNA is TGTGCCAGCAGCTTAGCTTCTACAGGGCAGTACTTC.

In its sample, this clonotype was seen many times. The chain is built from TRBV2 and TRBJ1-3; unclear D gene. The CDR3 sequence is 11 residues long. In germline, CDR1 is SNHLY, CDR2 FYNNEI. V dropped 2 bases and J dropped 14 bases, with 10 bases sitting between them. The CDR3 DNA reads TGTGCCAGCAGTGAAAATAGGAGGGTATATTTT. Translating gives CASSENRRVYF.

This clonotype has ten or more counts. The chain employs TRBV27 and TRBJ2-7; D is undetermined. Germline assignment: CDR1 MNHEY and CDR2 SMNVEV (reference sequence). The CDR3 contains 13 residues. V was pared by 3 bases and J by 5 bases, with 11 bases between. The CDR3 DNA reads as TGTGCCAGCAGTTTTAACTCCCCCCACGAGCAGTACTTC. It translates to CASSFNSPHEQYF.

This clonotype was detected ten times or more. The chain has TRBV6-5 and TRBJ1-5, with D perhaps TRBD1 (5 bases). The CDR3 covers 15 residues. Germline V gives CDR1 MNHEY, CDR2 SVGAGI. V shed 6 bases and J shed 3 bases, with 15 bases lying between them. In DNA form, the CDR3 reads TGTGCCAGCAGCCCAGGGTTGGGGGACAATCAGCCCCAGCATTTT. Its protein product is CASSPGLGDNQPQHF.

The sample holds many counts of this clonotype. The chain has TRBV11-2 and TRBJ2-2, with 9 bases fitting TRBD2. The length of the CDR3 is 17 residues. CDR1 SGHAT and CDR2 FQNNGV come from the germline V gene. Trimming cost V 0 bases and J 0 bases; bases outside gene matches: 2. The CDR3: CASSLETSGANTGELFF. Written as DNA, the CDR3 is TGTGCCAGCAGCTTAGAGACTAGCGGAGCGAACACCGGGGAGCTGTTTTTT.

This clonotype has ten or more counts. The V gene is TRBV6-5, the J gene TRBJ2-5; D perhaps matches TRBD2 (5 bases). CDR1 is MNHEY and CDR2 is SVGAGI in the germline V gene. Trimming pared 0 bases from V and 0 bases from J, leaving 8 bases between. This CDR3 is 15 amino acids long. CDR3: CASSYSTRDQETQYF. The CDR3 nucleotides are TGTGCCAGCAGTTACTCGACGAGGGACCAAGAGACCCAGTACTTC.

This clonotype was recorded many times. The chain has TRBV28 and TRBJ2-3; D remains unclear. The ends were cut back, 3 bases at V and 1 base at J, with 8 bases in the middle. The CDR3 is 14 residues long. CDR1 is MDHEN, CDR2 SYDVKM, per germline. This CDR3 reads CASSFLSGTDTQYF. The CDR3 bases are TGTGCCAGCAGTTTCCTGAGCGGCACAGATACGCAGTATTTT.

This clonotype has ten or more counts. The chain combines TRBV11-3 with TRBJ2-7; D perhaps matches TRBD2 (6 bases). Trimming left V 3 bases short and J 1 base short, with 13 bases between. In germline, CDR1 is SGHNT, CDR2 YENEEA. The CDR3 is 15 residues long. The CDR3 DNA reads TGTGCCAGCAGCTTGGAGCGGGTCGGTTCCTACGAGCAGTACTTC. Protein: CASSLERVGSYEQYF.